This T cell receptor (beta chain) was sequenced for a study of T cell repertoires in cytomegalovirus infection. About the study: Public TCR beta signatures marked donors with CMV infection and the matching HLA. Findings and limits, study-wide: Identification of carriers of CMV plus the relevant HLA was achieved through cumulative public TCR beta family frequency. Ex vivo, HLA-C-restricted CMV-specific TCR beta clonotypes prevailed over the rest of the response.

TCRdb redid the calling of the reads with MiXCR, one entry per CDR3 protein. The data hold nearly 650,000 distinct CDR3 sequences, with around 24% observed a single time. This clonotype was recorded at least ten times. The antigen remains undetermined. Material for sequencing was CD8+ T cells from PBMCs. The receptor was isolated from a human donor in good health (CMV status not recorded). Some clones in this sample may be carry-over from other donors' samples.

CDR3 protein: CASTPLGRGSFTDTQYF. DNA of the CDR3: TGTGCCAGCACCCCCCTGGGCCGCGGGTCGTTCACAGATACGCAGTATTTT. The J gene is TRBJ2-3, the V gene TRBV7-2, with D possibly being TRBD2 (5 bases). CDR3 length equals 17 residues. CDR1 is SGHTA and CDR2 is FQGNSA in the germline V gene. V shed 7 bases and J shed 2 bases, with 22 bases lying between them.